This T cell receptor (beta chain) emerged from a study of cytomegalovirus exposure and HLA in healthy donors (TCRdb year 2017). In the study overall: According to an earlier analysis of around 600 of the donors, some 180 million T cells yielded some 120 million unique TCR beta sequences and approximately 300 Gb of sequence data. To study patterns of TCR occurrence, a later analysis re-analyzed previously published TCR beta repertoires from 500 to 850 donors and added high-resolution HLA genotyping. An earlier analysis of 587 of the donors used high-throughput TCR beta sequencing to judge whether each TCR beta V gene segment behaved as functional or pseudogenic. All discovery cohort repertoires had been generated on a single sequencing platform. Typing coverage varied by locus: roughly 629-640 donors for A, B, C, DRB1 and DQB1; approximately 520 for DQA1; some 610 for DPA1; 400 to 480 for DPB1. To predict cytomegalovirus infection status, the study brought together high-throughput TCR immunosequencing, statistical association of individual TCRs with disease status, and machine learning. Because of strong linkage in the cohort, a handful of DR-DQ haplotypes were treated as single units for association and clustering. Class I and class II HLA loci were covered by the typing at four-digit resolution. About 300 gigabases of sequencing data and 78 million or so unique TCR sequences were included in an early release covering about 700 HLA-typed donors. Rather than using new phenotypic data, the later analysis identified candidate immune exposures from TCR beta sequences and from how often those sequences occurred across donors. Among roughly 400 genotyped donors of the cohort, an average of about 240,000 unique TCR beta nucleotide sequences was sequenced per donor, of which about 20% were non-productive. A later genetic analysis used genome-wide SNP genotypes for about three fifths of the 666 donors, treating that subset as a discovery cohort. The study was designed to test whether signatures of past pathogen exposure could be identified by cataloging public T cell receptors. The study used immunosequencing to profile the T cell repertoires of around 600 subjects and linked those repertoires to cytomegalovirus serostatus. Of the approximately 400 genotyped donors, over 80% were placed in the genetic ancestry cluster associated with self-reported Caucasian donors. Besides the first cohort of 500 to 700 subjects, a separate validation cohort made up of 90 to 150 different subjects was used. Donor age, sex, ethnicity and CMV serostatus were compiled alongside the repertoire data. The full study reports these points: HLA typing was unavailable for some donors at each locus, so association tests used only the typed subset. In a later analysis, around 15,000 TCR beta sequences were associated with specific HLA alleles at a false discovery rate of 0.05. A group of highly shared sequence variants was considered likely to be a technical artifact of the sequencing pipeline. In this cohort, only TCR beta chains were sequenced, and detectable features were limited by the absence of alpha or paired-chain data. A later genetic analysis associated a missense DCLRE1C variant with V-gene and J-gene trimming of TCR beta chains, and an independent cohort replicated the association. When HLA alleles, especially DR and DQ, strongly co-occurred, attributing TCR associations to individual alleles was difficult. The presence/absence analyses assumed that sequencing depth was roughly uniform across donors, and that assumption may not be true. In a later genetic analysis, fewer N-insertions in productive TCRs were reported among donors in an Asian-associated ancestry cluster than the 666-donor mean. A few of the identified cytomegalovirus-associated TCR beta chains were confirmed in vitro to be specific for cytomegalovirus antigens. The classifier was reported to diagnose cytomegalovirus status with high specificity and sensitivity in both the original and validation cohorts. A further reported finding was that TCR beta sequences accurately predicted the HLA-A and HLA-B alleles for most subjects in the first cohort. Most TCR sequences were observed very rarely across donors, whereas some public TCRs were present in many individuals. A later analysis reported that several top co-occurrence clusters appeared linked to parvovirus B19, influenza, CMV and Epstein-Barr virus. According to the authors, the approach could potentially be generalized to other disease states and immunological phenotypes. In a later analysis, most CMV-associated TCR beta chains were found to appear HLA-restricted, with HLA associations seemingly driven largely by CMV exposure. The study listed 150 to 200 TCR beta chains as associated with cytomegalovirus. Because the 87-base-pair reads could not distinguish some IMGT-functional V segments, including TRBV6-2 and TRBV6-3, those segments were excluded. In an earlier analysis of around 600 of the donors, most TCR beta V segments were observed in productive rearrangements about 90% or about 30% of the time, broadly matching IMGT annotations. Over 15 rarely observed V segments, including chromosome 9 orphons, were excluded from the earlier analysis of a few hundred of the donors because counts were too low. Correlated functional status among segregating V segments might be attributable to linkage disequilibrium, but an unknown experimental factor could not be ruled out. The only immune exposure information available for the cohort was CMV serostatus. Compared with equally common non-associated chains, HLA-associated TCR beta chains in a later analysis were more clonally expanded and had lower generation probabilities. According to a later analysis, TCR association rates differed among HLA loci, with DRB1 alleles showing the most associated TCRs and HLA-C alleles showing the fewest.

With respect to this clone: Its antigen target is currently unknown. Per-base quality was not reported, and no clone a single base away is much larger than it.

The CDR3 holds 15 amino acids from the cysteine to the phenylalanine. The read is trimmed to its CDR3 DNA, 45 bases read in frame from base 1. The germline V gene provides CDR1 SGHNT and CDR2 YENEEA. Compared with germline, V lacks 5 bases and J lacks 5 bases; bases without a gene match: 7. Receptors were amplified or captured by the immunoSEQ multiplex PCR assay. For the multiplex PCR, a mixture combining 60 forward primers for TCR Vbeta segments and 13 reverse primers for TCR Jbeta segments was used. The CDR3 region of rearranged TCR beta genes was amplified from genomic DNA with a multiplex PCR assay. The Illumina HiSeq System was used to sequence the amplified TCR beta libraries as 87-base-pair reads. From the authors' description of their analysis: In a later analysis, about 80 million unique TCR beta chains were counted across the roughly 610 repertoires, and around 10 million of these chains were shared by at least two donors. Raw reads were error-corrected and collapsed into unique sequences by a nearest-neighbor algorithm in which closely related sequences were merged to remove PCR and sequencing errors. CDR3 sequences were aligned to IMGT reference sequences to assign V, D and J gene segments. For a sequence to be retained, at least a six-nucleotide match to both a V gene segment and a J gene segment was required. Rearrangements were classified as productive when the CDR3 lacked stop codons and remained in frame with V and J, and all other rearrangements were classified as non-productive. Following IMGT convention, CDR3 was defined as the stretch from the second conserved V-encoded cysteine to the conserved J-encoded phenylalanine. In an earlier analysis of 587 of the donors, sequences lacking an unambiguous match to a single V gene segment were excluded. An earlier analysis of almost 600 of the donors classified V segments as functional when productive rearrangements were above 56.7% and as segregating when the standard deviation between donors was above 5%. To diagnose cytomegalovirus status from the catalog of TCR beta chain sequences, a statistical classification framework was built. In a later analysis, V and J genes were assigned by comparing TCR nucleotide sequences against IMGT/GENE-DB human TR gene sequences. A later analysis assigned CDR3 sequences and most-parsimonious VDJ recombination scenarios with the TCRdist pipeline. A later analysis defined each TCR beta chain by its CDR3 amino acid sequence plus V-gene family, and excluded reads lacking a unique V-gene family. A later analysis removed roughly 590 highly shared, low-generation-probability nucleotide sequences to deal with suspected cross-contamination and a sequencing artifact. In a later analysis, a clonal expansion index for each public chain was calculated from normalized within-repertoire ranks of inferred template counts. In a later analysis, generation probabilities were computed with a VDJ recombination model fitted to out-of-frame rearrangements, and the resulting probabilities were checked against IGoR. Hypergeometric tests were used in a later analysis to score TCR-TCR, TCR-HLA and TCR-CMV co-occurrence, with a repertoire-size bias correction applied to the TCR pairs. To estimate false discovery rates, a later analysis permuted the HLA or CMV assignments 20 times. In a later analysis, co-occurring TCRs were grouped using DBSCAN, with TCRdist sequence similarity added in when clustering inside HLA-allele-positive subsets. For co-occurrence clustering, repertoires with fewer than 30,000 or more than 120,000 public chains were excluded, along with four or five repertoires with anomalous nucleotide sharing. Sourced from immuneACCESS, this table was stored by TCRdb with only in-frame sequences that have V and J called. A share of the clones is absent; for the studies checked, an unresolved V gene accounts for under half, and the remainder has no known explanation. V, J and clone size derive from that table, while D and trimming were established from the DNA sequence. For this sample the table gives 150,000 to 200,000 clones, of which around three quarters were detected only once. Roughly 7.1% of the sample goes to the ten largest clones.

The cohort consisted of 600 to 750 healthy bone marrow donors. All cohort members were sampled while nominally healthy, although unrecorded immune exposures were likely present. The donor was CMV seropositive and was included in the group of around 300 seropositive cohort members. Each donor provided a peripheral blood sample, and peripheral blood mononuclear cells were used for TCR beta sequencing. The Qiagen DNeasy Blood Extraction Kit was used to extract genomic DNA from the blood cell samples. This TCR was sampled from a man aged 40-49 years in good health and CMV-seropositive. The chain couples TRBV11-3 to TRBJ2-2, with TRBD2 identical over 8 junction bases. Sequenced input: PBMCs. The CDR3 reads CASSRGTSSTGELFF. The nucleotide sequence reads as follows: TGTGCCAGCAGCCGCGGGACTAGTAGTACCGGGGAGCTGTTTTTT.